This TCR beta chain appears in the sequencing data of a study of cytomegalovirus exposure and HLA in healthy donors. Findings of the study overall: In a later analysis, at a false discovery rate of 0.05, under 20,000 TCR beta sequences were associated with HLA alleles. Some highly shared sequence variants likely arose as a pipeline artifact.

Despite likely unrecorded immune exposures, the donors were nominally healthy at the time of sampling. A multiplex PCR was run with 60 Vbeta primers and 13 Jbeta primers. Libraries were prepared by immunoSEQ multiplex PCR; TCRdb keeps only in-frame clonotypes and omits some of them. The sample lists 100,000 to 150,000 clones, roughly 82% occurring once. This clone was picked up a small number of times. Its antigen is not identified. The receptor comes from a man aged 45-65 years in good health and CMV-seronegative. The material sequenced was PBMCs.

DNA of the CDR3: TGTGCCAGCAGTGCCAGACCGGGAACCTACGAGCAGTACTTC. It yields the protein CASSARPGTYEQYF. The gene calls are TRBV6-1 and TRBJ2-7; D is perhaps TRBD2 (5 bases). Trimming took off 4 bases at V and 2 bases at J, with 12 bases between the two ends. This CDR3 comprises 14 residues. Per the germline V gene, CDR1 is MNHNS and CDR2 is SASEGT.